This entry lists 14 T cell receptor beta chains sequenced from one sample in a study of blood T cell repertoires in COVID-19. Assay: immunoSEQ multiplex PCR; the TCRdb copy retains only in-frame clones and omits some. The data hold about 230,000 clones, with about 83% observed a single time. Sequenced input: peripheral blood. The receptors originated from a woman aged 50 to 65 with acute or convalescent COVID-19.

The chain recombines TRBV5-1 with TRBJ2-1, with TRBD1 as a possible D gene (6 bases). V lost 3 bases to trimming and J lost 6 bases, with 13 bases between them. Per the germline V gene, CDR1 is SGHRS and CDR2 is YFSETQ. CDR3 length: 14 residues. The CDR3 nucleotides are TGCGCCAGCAGCTCGGACAGCATGGGCAATGAGCAGTTCTTC. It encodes CASSSDSMGNEQFF. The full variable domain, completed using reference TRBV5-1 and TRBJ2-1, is KAGVTQTPRYLIKTRGQQVTLSCSPISGHRSVSWYQQTPGQGLQFLFEYFSETQRNKGNFPGRFSGRQFSNSRSEMNVSTLELGDSALYLCASSSDSMGNEQFFGPGTRLTVL.

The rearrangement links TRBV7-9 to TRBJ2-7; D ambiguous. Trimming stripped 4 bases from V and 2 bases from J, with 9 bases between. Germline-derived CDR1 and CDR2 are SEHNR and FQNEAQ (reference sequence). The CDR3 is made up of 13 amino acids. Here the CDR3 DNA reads TGTGCCAGCAGCTCCACACAAACCTACGAGCAGTACTTC. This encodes CASSSTQTYEQYF. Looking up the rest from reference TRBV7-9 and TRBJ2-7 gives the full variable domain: DTGVSQNPRHKITKRGQNVTFRCDPISEHNRLYWYRQTLGQGPEFLTYFQNEAQLEKSRLLSDRFSAERPKGSFSTLEIQRTEQGDSAMYLCASSSTQTYEQYFGPGTRLTVT.

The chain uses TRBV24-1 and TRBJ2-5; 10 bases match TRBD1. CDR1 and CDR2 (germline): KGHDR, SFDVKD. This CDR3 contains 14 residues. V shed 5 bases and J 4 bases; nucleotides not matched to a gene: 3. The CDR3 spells CATSGTGGIETQYF. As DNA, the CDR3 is TGTGCCACCAGTGGGACAGGGGGGATAGAGACCCAGTACTTC.

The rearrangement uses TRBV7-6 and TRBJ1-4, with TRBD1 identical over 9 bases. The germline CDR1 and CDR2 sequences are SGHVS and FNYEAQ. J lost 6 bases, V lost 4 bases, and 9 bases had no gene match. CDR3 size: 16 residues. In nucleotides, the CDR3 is TGTGCCAGCAGCTCCCTAAACAGGGGGCCGGATGAAAAACTGTTTTTT. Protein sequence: CASSSLNRGPDEKLFF.

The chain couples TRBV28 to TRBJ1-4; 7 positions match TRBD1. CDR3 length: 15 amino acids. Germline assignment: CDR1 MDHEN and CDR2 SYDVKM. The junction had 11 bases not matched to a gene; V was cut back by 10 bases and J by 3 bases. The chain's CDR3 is CATSGPGTANEKLFF. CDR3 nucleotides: TGTGCCACCTCAGGTCCCGGGACAGCTAATGAAAAACTGTTTTTT.

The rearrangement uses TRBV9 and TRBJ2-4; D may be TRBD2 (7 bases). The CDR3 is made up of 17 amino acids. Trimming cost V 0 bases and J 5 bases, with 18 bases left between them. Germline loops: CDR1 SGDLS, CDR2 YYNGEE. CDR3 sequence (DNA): TGTGCCAGCAGCGTAGGGAGCTCGGGGGGCGCCCAAAACATTCAGTACTTC. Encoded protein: CASSVGSSGGAQNIQYF. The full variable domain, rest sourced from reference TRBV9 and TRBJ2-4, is DSGVTQTPKHLITATGQRVTLRCSPRSGDLSVYWYQQSLDQGLQFLIQYYNGEERAKGNILERFSAQQFPDLHSELNLSSLELGDSALYFCASSVGSSGGAQNIQYFGAGTRLSVL.

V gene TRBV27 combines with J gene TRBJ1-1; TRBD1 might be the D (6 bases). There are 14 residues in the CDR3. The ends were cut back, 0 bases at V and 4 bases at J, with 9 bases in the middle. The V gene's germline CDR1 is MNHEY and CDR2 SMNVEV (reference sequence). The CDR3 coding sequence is TGTGCCAGCAGTTTATCTGGGGGCTTCACTGAAGCTTTCTTT. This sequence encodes CASSLSGGFTEAFF.

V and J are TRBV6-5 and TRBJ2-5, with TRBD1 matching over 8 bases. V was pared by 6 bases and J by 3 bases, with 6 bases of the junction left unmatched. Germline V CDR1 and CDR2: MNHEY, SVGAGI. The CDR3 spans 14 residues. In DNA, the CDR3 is TGTGCCAGCAGGGGCGGACAGGGAAAAGAGACCCAGTACTTC. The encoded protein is CASRGGQGKETQYF.

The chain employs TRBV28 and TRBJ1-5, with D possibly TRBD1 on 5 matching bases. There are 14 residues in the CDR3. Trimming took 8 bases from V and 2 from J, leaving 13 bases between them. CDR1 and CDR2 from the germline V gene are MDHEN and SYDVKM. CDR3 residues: CASLRVNGNQPQHF. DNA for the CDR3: TGTGCCAGCCTCAGGGTTAACGGCAATCAGCCCCAGCATTTT.

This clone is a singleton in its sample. Here the CDR3 DNA reads TGCGCCAGCAGGGATAGCGGATTCTCCTACGAGCAGTACTTC. As protein: CASRDSGFSYEQYF. V and J are TRBV10-2 and TRBJ2-7; weak D call: TRBD2 (6 bases). The length of the CDR3 is 14 residues. Deletions cut 6 bases from V and 0 bases from J, with 12 bases between. Germline V gene data show CDR1 as WSHSY and CDR2 as SAAADI.

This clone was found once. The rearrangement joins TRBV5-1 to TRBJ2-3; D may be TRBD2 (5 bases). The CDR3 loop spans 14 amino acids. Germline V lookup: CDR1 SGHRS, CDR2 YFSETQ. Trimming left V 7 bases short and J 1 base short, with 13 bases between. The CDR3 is CASGISSRTDTQYF. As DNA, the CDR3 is TGCGCCAGCGGGATCTCTAGCCGCACAGATACGCAGTATTTT.

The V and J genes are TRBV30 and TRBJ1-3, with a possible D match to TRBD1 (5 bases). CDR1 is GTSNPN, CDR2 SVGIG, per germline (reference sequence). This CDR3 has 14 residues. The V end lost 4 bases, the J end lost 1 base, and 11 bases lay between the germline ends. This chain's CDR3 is CAWTRGHSGNTIYF. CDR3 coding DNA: TGTGCCTGGACGCGGGGCCATTCTGGAAACACCATATATTTT.

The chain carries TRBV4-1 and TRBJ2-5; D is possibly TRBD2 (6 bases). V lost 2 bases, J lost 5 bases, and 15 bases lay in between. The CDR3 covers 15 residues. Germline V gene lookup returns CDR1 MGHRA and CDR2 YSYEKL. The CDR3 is CASSQLYGRRETQYF. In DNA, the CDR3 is TGCGCCAGCAGCCAATTGTACGGGAGAAGGGAGACCCAGTACTTC.

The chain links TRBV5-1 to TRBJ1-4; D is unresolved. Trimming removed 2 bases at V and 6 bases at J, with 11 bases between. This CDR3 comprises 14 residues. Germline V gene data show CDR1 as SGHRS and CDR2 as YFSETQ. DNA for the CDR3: TGCGCCAGCAGCTTAGGGTGGGGAGATGAAAAACTGTTTTTT. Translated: CASSLGWGDEKLFF.